This is a list of T cell receptor beta chains from one sample in a study of identifying expanded T cells in peripheral blood. Only in-frame clones appear in the TCRdb table, and some are missing; sequencing was by immunoSEQ multiplex PCR. The repertoire holds tens of thousands of clones, with roughly 84% as singletons. Sequencing was carried out using blood. These receptors all stem from a person between 18 and 70 years old in good health. Both conserved end residues are part of each CDR3. Fields, in order: clone size, D gene, J gene, V gene, CDR3 protein, CDR3 DNA. A D gene is named only where the DNA matches it firmly. Not all rows give a size; the values are once, few, many and, for expanded clones, a class.

>.|TRBD1|TRBJ1-5|TRBV15
CATSSGQGTGNQPQHF
TGTGCCACCAGCTCAGGACAGGGTACGGGTAATCAGCCCCAGCATTTT
>once|.|TRBJ2-7|TRBV5-4
CASSLDQSSYEQYF
TGTGCCAGCAGCTTGGACCAATCCTCCTACGAGCAGTACTTC
>.|.|TRBJ2-3|TRBV7-2
CASSLGVYSSTDTQYF
TGTGCCAGCAGCTTAGGGGTGTACTCTAGCACAGATACGCAGTATTTT
>.|TRBD1|TRBJ1-2|TRBV28
CASTPGRGQMILNYGYTF
TGTGCCAGCACCCCCGGGAGGGGACAGATGATACTTAACTATGGCTACACCTTC
>.|TRBD1|TRBJ1-5|TRBV30
CAYGGQGRDQPQHF
TGTGCCTATGGGGGACAGGGGAGGGATCAGCCCCAGCATTTT
>once|.|TRBJ1-1|TRBV18
CASSRGRDTEAFF
TGTGCCAGCTCCAGGGGACGGGACACTGAAGCTTTCTTT
>.|.|TRBJ1-1|TRBV5-4
CASSPGTRTEAFF
TGTGCCAGCAGTCCAGGGACGAGAACTGAAGCTTTCTTT
>.|TRBD2|TRBJ2-7|TRBV7-3
CASSDGTSGTYEQYF
TGTGCCAGCAGCGACGGGACTAGCGGGACCTACGAGCAGTACTTC
>.|TRBD1|TRBJ2-3|TRBV5-1
CASSPGISTGVSTDTQYF
TGCGCCAGCAGCCCGGGAATTTCGACAGGGGTCAGCACAGATACGCAGTATTTT
>.|TRBD1|TRBJ2-7|TRBV7-2
CASSPRTGTYYEQYF
TGTGCCAGCAGCCCGAGGACAGGGACATACTACGAGCAGTACTTC
>.|.|TRBJ2-2|TRBV7-3
CASSLRIGTGGELFF
TGTGCCAGCAGCTTAAGAATAGGGACGGGCGGGGAGCTGTTTTTT
>.|.|TRBJ2-7|TRBV4-3
CASSQGVASYEQYF
TGCGCCAGCAGCCAAGGCGTGGCTTCCTACGAGCAGTACTTC
>.|.|TRBJ1-4|TRBV19
CASSISLRLTNEKLFF
TGTGCCAGTAGTATTTCTCTCCGGTTAACTAATGAAAAACTGTTTTTT
>.|TRBD1|TRBJ2-7|TRBV29-1
CSVRQGGAYEQYF
TGCAGCGTCCGACAGGGGGGGGCCTACGAGCAGTACTTC
>.|TRBD2|TRBJ2-1|TRBV2
CASRPRTSGTNEQFF
TGTGCCAGCAGGCCTAGGACTAGCGGAACCAATGAGCAGTTCTTC
>.|.|TRBJ2-2|TRBV19
CASSIRAAAPGTGELFF
TGTGCCAGTAGTATTCGGGCCGCGGCCCCGGGTACCGGGGAGCTGTTTTTT
>.|.|TRBJ1-1|TRBV30
CAWSHAPGTEAFF
TGTGCCTGGAGTCACGCTCCGGGCACTGAAGCTTTCTTT
>few|.|TRBJ2-1|TRBV4-3
CASSQEGSSYNEQFF
TGCGCCAGCAGCCAAGAAGGAAGCTCCTACAATGAGCAGTTCTTC
>few|.|TRBJ2-3|TRBV7-7
CASSRGVGFLDTQYF
TGTGCTAGCAGCCGGGGAGTAGGGTTTCTCGATACGCAGTATTTT
>.|.|TRBJ1-1|TRBV6-1
CASSSLRAEAKGAFF
TGTGCCAGCAGTTCCCTCCGGGCAGAGGCTAAAGGAGCTTTCTTT
>.|.|TRBJ2-7|TRBV11-2
CASSYQGYEQYF
TGTGCCAGCAGCTACCAGGGCTACGAGCAGTACTTC
>.|.|TRBJ2-5|TRBV29-1
CSVVEPGHETQYF
TGCAGCGTTGTGGAACCGGGTCACGAGACCCAGTACTTC
>once|.|TRBJ2-7|TRBV12-5
CASLHKVDYEQYF
TGTGCTAGCCTTCATAAAGTAGACTACGAGCAGTACTTC
>.|.|TRBJ1-1|TRBV19
CASSATRDDRIEAFF
TGTGCCAGTAGTGCCACCCGAGACGACAGGATTGAAGCTTTCTTT
>.|.|TRBJ2-7|TRBV6-6
CASSGSGVLGEQYF
TGTGCCAGTTCTGGTTCCGGGGTCCTAGGGGAGCAGTACTTC
>.|.|TRBJ1-5|TRBV19
CASSPPRGSNQPQHF
TGTGCCAGTAGTCCCCCTAGGGGTAGCAATCAGCCCCAGCATTTT
>.|TRBD2|TRBJ2-5|TRBV29-1
CSVEVSSGVGQETQYF
TGCAGCGTTGAAGTTTCTAGCGGGGTAGGACAAGAGACCCAGTACTTC
>.|TRBD2|TRBJ2-3|TRBV7-9
CASTREGDTQYF
TGTGCCAGCACCCGGGAGGGGGATACGCAGTATTTT
>.|.|TRBJ1-5|TRBV19
CASSIIWGGRFQRNQPQHF
TGTGCCAGTAGTATCATTTGGGGGGGACGTTTCCAGCGCAATCAGCCCCAGCATTTT
>.|TRBD1|TRBJ1-1|TRBV27
CASGTGTGEQNTEAFF
TGTGCCAGCGGGACAGGGACCGGCGAACAAAACACTGAAGCTTTCTTT
>few|.|TRBJ1-1|TRBV11-3
CASSLDGWNTEAFF
TGTGCCAGCAGCTTAGACGGTTGGAACACTGAAGCTTTCTTT
>.|.|TRBJ1-1|TRBV6-1
CASRGAAEAFF
TGTGCCAGCAGGGGCGCGGCCGAGGCTTTCTTT
>few|TRBD1|TRBJ2-7|TRBV10-2
CASRAGTDLYEQYF
TGCGCCAGCAGAGCCGGGACAGATTTATACGAGCAGTACTTC
>once|.|TRBJ2-1|TRBV7-2
CASSLAGAAYNEQFF
TGTGCCAGCAGCTTAGCGGGAGCCGCCTACAATGAGCAGTTCTTC
>.|TRBD2|TRBJ2-7|TRBV9
CASSAASGSSYEQYF
TGTGCCAGCAGCGCCGCTAGCGGGAGCTCCTACGAGCAGTACTTC
>.|.|TRBJ1-1|TRBV7-2
CASSLGWFVNTEAFF
TGTGCCAGCAGCTTAGGGTGGTTTGTGAACACTGAAGCTTTCTTT
>few|.|TRBJ2-1|TRBV28
CASRTAETYNEQFF
TGTGCCAGCAGGACGGCGGAGACCTACAATGAGCAGTTCTTC
>once|.|TRBJ1-3|TRBV11-1
CASSSGQGNTIYF
TGTGCCAGCAGCTCCGGACAGGGAAACACCATATATTTT